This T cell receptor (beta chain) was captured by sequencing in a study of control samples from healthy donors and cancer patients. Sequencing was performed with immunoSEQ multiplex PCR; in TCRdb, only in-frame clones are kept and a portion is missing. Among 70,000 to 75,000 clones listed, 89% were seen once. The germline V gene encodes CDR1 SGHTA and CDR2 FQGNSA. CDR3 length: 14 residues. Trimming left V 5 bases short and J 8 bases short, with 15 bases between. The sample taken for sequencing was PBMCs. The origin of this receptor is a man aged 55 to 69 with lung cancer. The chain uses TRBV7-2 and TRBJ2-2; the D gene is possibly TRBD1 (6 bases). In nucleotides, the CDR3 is TGTGCCAGCAGCATGAGGGGGACCACGGGGGAGCTGTTTTTT. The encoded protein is CASSMRGTTGELFF. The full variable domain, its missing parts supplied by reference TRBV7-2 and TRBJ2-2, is GAGVSQSPSNKVTEKGKDVELRCDPISGHTALYWYRQSLGQGLEFLIYFQGNSAPDKSGLPSDRFSAERTGGSVSTLTIQRTQQEDSAVYLCASSMRGTTGELFFGEGSRLTVL.